This T cell receptor (beta chain) was captured in a study of T-cell reconstitution after alpha-beta-depleted transplantation in children. As it was prepared, the TCRbeta library received unique molecular identifiers. One entry per CDR3 protein, called by TCRdb with MiXCR from the PCR reads. The data hold about 540,000 distinct CDR3 sequences, with about 17% observed a single time. This clonotype came up many times. The CDR3 length is 14 residues. Germline-derived CDR1 and CDR2 are DFQATT and SNEGSKA (reference sequence). V was pared by 6 bases and J by 0 bases, with 12 bases between. The source of this sequence is a human donor who donated a stem cell graft to a child with acute lymphoblastic leukemia. Sample: PBMCs from the stem cell graft donor, taken from the stem cell graft. This sequence joins TRBV20-1 and TRBJ2-1, with D uncertain. The CDR3: CSAFSPSSYNEQFF. DNA of the CDR3: TGCAGTGCCTTTTCACCGAGCTCCTACAATGAGCAGTTCTTC.